This T cell receptor (beta chain) comes out of a study of shared clonotypes between healthy human individuals. Findings and caveats of the study: Shared clonotypes across all four donors exceeded non-shared ones in generation probability. Researchers sampled blood only, noting tissue repertoires likely differ.

Generated by immunoSEQ multiplex PCR, the TCRdb table keeps only in-frame clones and is missing some. The sample lists around 370,000 clones; about 96% were seen once. Concerning this clone itself: Its antigen is not known.

Germline V gives CDR1 MNHEY, CDR2 SMNVEV (reference sequence). The CDR3 has 16 amino acids. The V and J ends lost 1 base and 5 bases respectively, with 16 bases between them. The sequenced sample consisted of memory CD8+ T cells sorted from blood. Subset here: CD45RO+ cells pooled with CCR7-negative TemRA cells. The TCR comes from a man aged 25 to 45 in good health. J is TRBJ2-3 and V is TRBV27, with D unclear. The CDR3 bases are TGTGCCAGCAGTTTATACTACCTAGTCAATAGAGATACGCAGTATTTT. Its translation: CASSLYYLVNRDTQYF.